Listed below are T cell receptor beta chains from one sample, sequenced in a study of blood T cell repertoires in COVID-19. Sequenced by immunoSEQ multiplex PCR; TCRdb stores in-frame clones only, minus some. Of under 500,000 clones in the sample, nearly 90% were seen once. Sequencing input: PBMCs or T cells enriched from blood (not recorded which). The receptors come from a woman aged 18-29 years with acute COVID-19. CDR3s include the opening cysteine and the closing phenylalanine or tryptophan. The order of the fields is clone size, V gene, D gene, J gene, CDR3 DNA, CDR3 protein. D genes are given only for firm matches. The listing skips clone size in some rows; elsewhere it reads once, few, many or a size class.

-	TRBV6-5	-	TRBJ1-2	TGTGCCAGCAGTTTACAGGGCTCGGATGGCTACACCTTC	CASSLQGSDGYTF
-	TRBV6-1	TRBD1	TRBJ1-1	TGTGCCAGCAGTGATTTACAGGGGGTGGTTACTGAAGCTTTCTTT	CASSDLQGVVTEAFF
-	TRBV5-6	-	TRBJ1-5	TGTGCCAGCAGCTTAGAGGCTTCGAATCAGCCCCAGCATTTT	CASSLEASNQPQHF
once	TRBV9	TRBD1	TRBJ1-2	TGTGCCAGCAGCGTAGAATGGAGTCGGTGGACAGGGCATGGCTACACCTTC	CASSVEWSRWTGHGYTF
-	TRBV6-5	-	TRBJ2-5	TGTGCCAGCAGTTACCTCGGGACAGGACTAGAGGAGACCCAGTACTTC	CASSYLGTGLEETQYF
-	TRBV3-1/TRBV3-2	-	TRBJ1-1	TGTGCCAGCAGCCAAGAGGGGGGTTCTGAAGCTTTCTTT	CASSQEGGSEAFF
-	TRBV5-1	TRBD2	TRBJ2-4	TGCGCCAGCAGCTGGGGGGAGGGCTTGACCAAAAACATTCAGTACTTC	CASSWGEGLTKNIQYF
-	TRBV6-5	-	TRBJ1-2	TGTGCCAGCAGTCCAGGGCCTAACTATGGCTACACCTTC	CASSPGPNYGYTF
-	TRBV13	TRBD1	TRBJ1-1	TGTGCCAGCAGCCCACGTCAGGGGGCGAACACTGAAGCTTTCTTT	CASSPRQGANTEAFF
-	TRBV12-3/TRBV12-4	-	TRBJ1-2	TGTGCCAGCAGCTCCGGGATAAAGGTTGGCTACACCTTC	CASSSGIKVGYTF
-	TRBV5-1	-	TRBJ2-2	TGCGCCAGCAGCTTGGACAGGGTGGAGTACACCGGGGAGCTGTTTTTT	CASSLDRVEYTGELFF
-	TRBV28	-	TRBJ2-3	TGTGCCAGCAGTTCACCTCCAGACAGTAGCACAGATACGCAGTATTTT	CASSSPPDSSTDTQYF
-	TRBV23-1	-	TRBJ2-5	TGCGCCAGCAGTCAATCTGATCTCGGGGGTAGGGGCCAAGAGACCCAGTACTTC	CASSQSDLGGRGQETQYF
once	TRBV28	TRBD1	TRBJ1-2	TGTGCCAGCAGTTTCCGAGGGACAGGGCGCGGCTACACCTTC	CASSFRGTGRGYTF
-	TRBV27	TRBD2	TRBJ2-7	TGTGCCAGCAGGAGACTAGCGGGAGTCGACGAGCAGTACTTC	CASRRLAGVDEQYF
-	TRBV3-1/TRBV3-2	TRBD2	TRBJ2-7	TGTGCCAGCAGCCACAGAGCGGGAGCCTCTCTTGAGCAGTACTTC	CASSHRAGASLEQYF
-	TRBV2	TRBD1	TRBJ2-7	TGTGCCAGCAGAACCTTTCCCCGGGACAGGGGCTACGAGCAGTACTTC	CASRTFPRDRGYEQYF
-	TRBV24-1	TRBD1	TRBJ2-7	TGTGCCACCAGTGATTCTCCAGGGGGCTCCGAGCAGTACTTC	CATSDSPGGSEQYF
once	TRBV20-1	-	TRBJ1-4	TGCAGTGCTAGTACCGGGGGTATCGGAAAACTGTTTTTT	CSASTGGIGKLFF
-	TRBV3-1/TRBV3-2	-	TRBJ1-2	TGTGCCAGCAGCCAAGAAGGGGGCTATGGCTACACCTTC	CASSQEGGYGYTF
-	TRBV10-1	-	TRBJ2-2	TGCGCCAGCAGTCAGGGACTGTCCGGGGAGCTGTTTTTT	CASSQGLSGELFF
-	TRBV5-6	TRBD2	TRBJ2-7	TGTGCCAGCAACCCCGCCGGGAGGACCTACGAGCAGTACTTC	CASNPAGRTYEQYF
-	TRBV29-1	TRBD1	TRBJ1-2	TGCAGCGTAGTCCGGGACAGGGGGCCCGACGGCTACACCTTC	CSVVRDRGPDGYTF
-	TRBV7-9	-	TRBJ1-1	TGTGCCAGCAGCAGAGAAGACACTCTCGGCACTGAAGCTTTCTTT	CASSREDTLGTEAFF
-	TRBV9	-	TRBJ2-1	TGTGCCAGCAGCGTAGACCCGAACAGACAGTCTCTCTCCTACAATGAGCAGTTCTTC	CASSVDPNRQSLSYNEQFF
-	TRBV19	-	TRBJ1-5	TGTGCCAGTAGTATCTTCGTGGAGGTTAGCAATCAGCCCCAGCATTTT	CASSIFVEVSNQPQHF
-	TRBV5-1	TRBD1	TRBJ2-1	TGCGCCAGCAGCTTGGAAGGACAGGGTGATGAGCAGTTCTTC	CASSLEGQGDEQFF
once	TRBV28	-	TRBJ1-1	TGTGCCAGCAGTTTAAGGGAGCTTGGCGCTGAAGCTTTCTTT	CASSLRELGAEAFF
-	TRBV25-1	-	TRBJ2-2	TGTGCCAGCAGTGGACAGAGCACCGGGGAGCTGTTTTTT	CASSGQSTGELFF
-	TRBV4-1	TRBD2	TRBJ2-5	TGCGCCAGCAGCCAAGATTTAGCGGGGGGGTTAGGGGAGACCCAGTACTTC	CASSQDLAGGLGETQYF